What follows are 30 T cell receptor beta chains derived from one specimen sequenced in a study of shared clonotypes between healthy human individuals. Selected positively for CCR7 and CD45RO-negative, naive CD8 cells excluded terminally differentiated effector memory CD45RA+ cells. Here immunoSEQ multiplex PCR was the method, and the copy in TCRdb shows in-frame clones only, minus some. This table holds 2 million or so clones, about 95% found once. The specimen sequenced was naive CD8+ T cells sorted from blood. These receptors were taken from a man aged 18 to 29 in good health.

This sequence joins TRBV13 and TRBJ2-7; D is perhaps TRBD1 or TRBD2 (5 bases each). V lost 3 bases, J lost 5 bases, and 14 bases lay in between. This CDR3 region has 14 residues. Per the germline V gene, CDR1 is PRHDT and CDR2 is FYEKMQ (reference sequence). The CDR3 nucleotides are TGTGCCAGCAGCTTCATGGGGGTTTCCAACGAGCAGTACTTC. Translating gives CASSFMGVSNEQYF.

The chain carries TRBV4-1 and TRBJ2-2; 7 nucleotides align to TRBD2. The germline V gene has CDR1 MGHRA and CDR2 YSYEKL. V dropped 4 bases and J dropped 4; count of bases not matched to a gene: 6. This CDR3 spans 15 amino acids. The CDR3 DNA reads TGCGCCAGCAGCCTGGTACTAGCGATCACCGGGGAGCTGTTTTTT. Protein sequence: CASSLVLAITGELFF.

The rearrangement uses TRBV5-6 and TRBJ2-7; TRBD2 is a possible D gene (6 bases). In germline, CDR1 is SGHDT, CDR2 YYEEEE. The CDR3 is 14 amino acids. V was shortened by 4 bases and J by 0 bases, with 11 bases between the two germline ends. The CDR3 spells CASSAGLISYEQYF. The CDR3 DNA follows: TGTGCCAGCAGCGCGGGACTTATCTCCTACGAGCAGTACTTC.

The V gene is TRBV30, the J gene TRBJ1-4, with D possibly being TRBD1 (5 bases). Germline lookup yields CDR1 GTSNPN and CDR2 SVGIG (reference sequence). Between the trimmed V and J ends, which lost 8 bases and 8 bases, there was a span of 18 bases. The CDR3 contains 13 residues. CDR3: CAGGESREEKLFF. For the CDR3, the DNA is TGTGCCGGAGGGGAATCCCGAGAGGAAAAACTGTTTTTT.

The V gene is TRBV29-1, the J gene TRBJ2-1; 12 bases map to TRBD2. CDR1 and CDR2 from the germline V gene are SQVTM and ANQGSEA. The CDR3 is 18 amino acids. Germline trimming cut 1 base from V and 4 bases from J; bases unmatched to any gene: 11. The chain's CDR3 is CSVEGWIGLAGGYNEQFF. CDR3 bases: TGCAGCGTTGAAGGGTGGATTGGGCTAGCGGGAGGGTACAATGAGCAGTTCTTC.

This rearrangement joins TRBV27 to TRBJ1-1; TRBD1 agrees at 9 bases. V shed 7 bases, J shed 4 bases, and the junction held 7 bases outside the gene matches. Per the germline V gene, CDR1 is MNHEY and CDR2 is SMNVEV (reference sequence). The CDR3 sequence is 14 residues long. The CDR3 is CASKLTGGITEAFF. CDR3 DNA: TGTGCCAGCAAACTTACAGGGGGCATCACTGAAGCTTTCTTT.

J is TRBJ1-5 and V is TRBV7-8; no reliable D call. This CDR3 region has 15 residues. Germline V gene data show CDR1 as SGHVS and CDR2 as FQNEAQ. Trimming took off 7 bases at V and 0 bases at J, with 13 bases between the two ends. CDR3 in DNA: TGTGCCAGCACTCTGAACGGTTATAGCAATCAGCCCCAGCATTTT. It translates to CASTLNGYSNQPQHF. Drawing the rest from reference TRBV7-8 and TRBJ1-5, the complete variable domain is GAGVSQSPRYKVAKRGQDVALRCDPISGHVSLFWYQQALGQGPEFLTYFQNEAQLDKSGLPSDRFFAERPEGSVSTLKIQRTQQEDSAVYLCASTLNGYSNQPQHFGDGTRLSIL.

V usage is TRBV6-1 and J usage is TRBJ2-6; no reliable D call. The germline V gene encodes CDR1 MNHNS and CDR2 SASEGT. The CDR3 is made up of 15 amino acids. V lost 3 bases and J lost 0, with 6 bases in between. CDR3 amino acids: CASSDEISGANVLTF. CDR3 DNA: TGTGCCAGCAGTGATGAGATCTCTGGGGCCAACGTCCTGACTTTC.

This chain joins TRBV25-1 and TRBJ1-1, with 9 bases fitting TRBD1. Trimming at V came to 5 bases and at J to 1 base, leaving 8 bases not matched to a gene. Germline CDR1 reads MGHDK; CDR2 reads SYGVNS. This CDR3 is 16 amino acids long. CDR3 DNA sequence: TGTGCCAGCAGTCCCGGGACAGGGCTATCGAACACTGAAGCTTTCTTT. Translation gives CASSPGTGLSNTEAFF.

The chain is built from TRBV27 and TRBJ2-7, with 8 bases lining up with TRBD1. This CDR3 spans 15 amino acids. V lost 0 bases, J lost 4 bases, and 5 bases stayed unmatched. The germline gives CDR1 MNHEY, CDR2 SMNVEV (reference sequence). CDR3 in amino acids: CASSLSDRESYEQYF. Written as DNA, the CDR3 is TGTGCCAGCAGTTTATCGGACAGGGAAAGTTACGAGCAGTACTTC.

This clone has a single count. V and J are TRBV5-1 and TRBJ2-7, with 9 positions matching TRBD2. The CDR3 contains 17 residues. The V segment lost 0 bases and the J segment 2 bases; nucleotides outside the gene matches: 9. The V gene's germline CDR1 is SGHRS and CDR2 YFSETQ. The CDR3, as DNA: TGCGCCAGCAGCTTGGCGACTAGCGGCTCCCTCACCTACGAGCAGTACTTC. The encoded protein is CASSLATSGSLTYEQYF. The variable domain in full, completed from reference TRBV5-1 and TRBJ2-7, reads KAGVTQTPRYLIKTRGQQVTLSCSPISGHRSVSWYQQTPGQGLQFLFEYFSETQRNKGNFPGRFSGRQFSNSRSEMNVSTLELGDSALYLCASSLATSGSLTYEQYFGPGTRLTVT.

The chain joins TRBV6-5 to TRBJ1-5; the D gene is possibly TRBD1 (5 bases). V was shortened by 8 bases and J by 4 bases, with 12 bases between the two germline ends. The CDR3 contains 13 residues. Germline assignment: CDR1 MNHEY and CDR2 SVGAGI. The chain's CDR3 is CASGQGVNQPQHF. The CDR3 DNA reads TGTGCCAGCGGTCAAGGGGTGAATCAGCCCCAGCATTTT.

The rearrangement links TRBV27 to TRBJ1-5, with a possible D match to TRBD1 (5 bases). Trimming took 4 bases from V and 0 from J, leaving 16 bases between them. CDR1 is MNHEY and CDR2 is SMNVEV in the germline V gene (reference sequence). CDR3 length equals 17 residues. This chain's CDR3 is CASSSWSGLGSNQPQHF. Written as DNA, the CDR3 is TGTGCCAGCAGTTCTTGGTCGGGGCTCGGTAGCAATCAGCCCCAGCATTTT.

The chain is built from TRBV27 and TRBJ1-6; 10 nucleotides agree with TRBD1. The germline gives CDR1 MNHEY, CDR2 SMNVEV (reference sequence). This CDR3 spans 15 amino acids. V lost 4 bases and J lost 7; bases outside the gene matches: 4. The CDR3 bases are TGTGCCAGCAGTTCCACGACAGGGGGCAATTCACCCCTCCACTTT. Translated: CASSSTTGGNSPLHF.

A word on this clone: Other DNA sequences in this specimen translate into the identical CDR3. J is TRBJ2-2 and V is TRBV2, with D uncertain. Germline V gene sequence: CDR1 SNHLY, CDR2 FYNNEI. The CDR3 totals 11 residues. V gave up 8 bases and J gave up 8 bases, with 9 bases separating them. DNA for the CDR3: TGTGCCAGCGGGATCTCTGGGGAGCTGTTTTTT. Protein product: CASGISGELFF.

V usage is TRBV7-2 and J usage is TRBJ1-5, with D possibly being TRBD1 (5 bases). CDR1 is SGHTA and CDR2 is FQGNSA in the germline V gene. CDR3 length equals 15 residues. V lost 0 bases and J lost 4, with 10 bases in between. For the CDR3, the DNA is TGTGCCAGCAGCTTAGCGAGGGGTCGGAATCAGCCCCAGCATTTT. It is translated as CASSLARGRNQPQHF.

The chain uses TRBV28 and TRBJ1-6; 8 bases agree with TRBD1. CDR3 length: 15 amino acids. V was pared by 6 bases and J by 9 bases, with 10 bases of the junction left unmatched. In germline, CDR1 is MDHEN, CDR2 SYDVKM. The CDR3 bases are TGTGCCAGCAGCTCCCTACAGGGGGGGACTTCACCCCTCCACTTT. Translated: CASSSLQGGTSPLHF.

The V call is TRBV30, the J call TRBJ1-1; D remains ambiguous. The V end lost 1 base, the J end lost 6 bases, and 9 bases lay between the germline ends. CDR3 length equals 12 residues. CDR1 and CDR2 from the germline V gene are GTSNPN and SVGIG (reference sequence). CDR3 residues: CAWSASGSEAFF. The DNA of the CDR3 is TGTGCCTGGAGTGCTAGTGGGTCTGAAGCTTTCTTT.

Details on this clone: The sample holds other DNA sequences that translate to the same CDR3. This chain links TRBV4-1 with TRBJ1-1, with a tentative D call TRBD1 (5 bases). The germline V and J ends were trimmed by 3 bases and 1 base, with 9 bases remaining between them. CDR3 size: 14 residues. Germline-derived CDR1 and CDR2 are MGHRA and YSYEKL. CDR3 nucleotides: TGCGCCAGCAGCCATCCCGGGGGGAACACTGAAGCTTTCTTT. As protein: CASSHPGGNTEAFF.

Remarks on this clone: Being one base from a much bigger clone, this may be a read error. V is TRBV6-6 and J is TRBJ1-5; D remains ambiguous. This CDR3 spans 12 amino acids. Germline CDR1 and CDR2: MNHNY and SVGAGI (reference sequence). Deletions cut 2 bases from V and 3 bases from J, with 2 bases between. Here the CDR3 DNA reads TGTGCCAGCAGTTACGACAATCAGCCCCAGCATTTT. This codes for CASSYDNQPQHF.

The V call is TRBV5-3, the J call TRBJ1-1; TRBD1 might be the D (6 bases). TRBV5-3 carries the ORF label, with uncertain function. This CDR3 is 15 amino acids long. V lost 0 bases and J 0 bases, leaving 9 bases between the germline ends. CDR3 protein: CARSLERDMNTEAFF. CDR3 sequence (DNA): TGTGCCAGAAGCTTGGAACGGGACATGAACACTGAAGCTTTCTTT.

The rearrangement joins TRBV29-1 to TRBJ2-3; TRBD1 matches 7 bases. The CDR3 extends over 15 amino acids. Trimming took 4 bases from V and 2 from J; bases not matched to a gene: 9. Germline values: CDR1 SQVTM, CDR2 ANQGSEA. CDR3 nucleotides: TGCAGCGTTGCTTCGACAGGGACCCTCACAGATACGCAGTATTTT. This gives the protein CSVASTGTLTDTQYF.

V gene TRBV18 combines with J gene TRBJ2-2, with no clear D. This CDR3 has 15 residues. V was clipped by 3 bases and J by 3 bases, with 11 bases between them. From germline, CDR1 is KGHSH and CDR2 LQKENI. The CDR3, as DNA: TGTGCCAGCTCACCCCGCGCTGGGGACACCGGGGAGCTGTTTTTT. Its protein product is CASSPRAGDTGELFF.

The chain combines TRBV6-7 with TRBJ2-7; 8 positions agree with TRBD2. TRBV6-7 belongs to the ORF category, with a function that is uncertain. V shed 2 bases, J shed 3 bases, and the junction held 6 bases outside the gene matches. CDR3 length: 15 residues. CDR3 region: CASSYPSGRVYEQYF. The CDR3, as DNA: TGTGCCAGCAGTTACCCGAGCGGGAGAGTCTACGAGCAGTACTTC.

The chain carries TRBV7-9 and TRBJ2-3; TRBD2 is a possible D gene (5 bases). The CDR3 is 15 amino acids. Deletions cut 4 bases from V and 5 bases from J, with 16 bases between. Germline-derived CDR1 and CDR2 are SEHNR and FQNEAQ (reference sequence). The CDR3 loop reads CASSWEMGSEDTQYF. The CDR3, as DNA: TGTGCCAGCAGCTGGGAGATGGGTAGTGAAGATACGCAGTATTTT.

The chain combines TRBV27 with TRBJ2-1; maybe TRBD2 (6 bases). The CDR3 is 15 residues long. V was cut by 8 bases and J by 6 bases, with 20 bases left in between. Germline V gene data show CDR1 as MNHEY and CDR2 as SMNVEV (reference sequence). CDR3 amino acids: CASRSGLDEFNEQFF. CDR3 DNA: TGTGCCAGCCGATCGGGACTCGATGAATTCAATGAGCAGTTCTTC.

The chain links TRBV5-1 to TRBJ1-4; D might be TRBD1 (5 bases). The CDR3 length is 15 residues. The V end lost 4 bases, the J end lost 0 bases, and 10 bases lay between the germline ends. CDR1 and CDR2 (germline): SGHRS, YFSETQ. CDR3 sequence: CASSTGLPTNEKLFF. The CDR3, as DNA: TGCGCCAGCAGCACAGGACTCCCAACTAATGAAAAACTGTTTTTT.

J is TRBJ2-6 and V is TRBV2, with D possibly matching TRBD1 (6 bases). This CDR3 region has 15 residues. Germline V lookup: CDR1 SNHLY, CDR2 FYNNEI. Trimming cost V 11 bases and J 0 bases, with 14 bases left between them. The CDR3 bases are TGTGCCGGTCAGGACAGAGACTCTGGGGCCAACGTCCTGACTTTC. Translated, it gives CAGQDRDSGANVLTF.

The V call is TRBV28, the J call TRBJ1-5; D perhaps matches TRBD1 (6 bases). The length of the CDR3 is 19 residues. With 3 bases removed from V and 0 bases from J, the gap between germline ends came to 21 bases. Per the germline V gene, CDR1 is MDHEN and CDR2 is SYDVKM. DNA of the CDR3: TGTGCCAGCAGTTTCCCAGGGGAAACAGGGTTTTATAGCAATCAGCCCCAGCATTTT. It yields the protein CASSFPGETGFYSNQPQHF.

This clone was recorded only once. The genes are TRBV6-1 and TRBJ1-6, with 8 bases that match TRBD1. CDR3 size: 15 residues. J gave up 7 bases and V 2 bases, and 4 bases lay outside the gene matches. CDR1 is MNHNS and CDR2 is SASEGT in the germline V gene. CDR3 region: CASSEKGQENSPLHF. The CDR3 nucleotides read TGTGCCAGCAGTGAAAAGGGACAGGAGAATTCACCCCTCCACTTT.